The TCR beta chain under discussion was sequenced for a study of shared clonotypes between healthy human individuals. The CDR3 length is 13 residues. Per the germline V gene, CDR1 is SQVTM and CDR2 is ANQGSEA. V was cut by 5 bases and J by 5 bases, with 15 bases left in between. Study outcomes and limitations: Compared with clonotypes that all four donors shared, non-shared clonotypes had lower generation probabilities. Only a few donors were included, so the genetic and exposure-history diversity represented was limited. Memory subsets had estimated richness that was generally smaller than that of naive subsets.

CD45RO-negative CD8 cells positively selected for CCR7 made up the naive population, which excluded terminally differentiated effector memory CD45RA+ cells. The DNA input per sorted-subset replicate PCR was 200 ng, corresponding to 25,000 to 35,000 T cell genomes. Profiling relied on immunoSEQ multiplex PCR, and the TCRdb table lists in-frame clones only, not all of them. The sample yields 450,000 to 700,000 clones, just under 97% seen once. Points on this clone: Antigen specificity is unknown.

Sequencing input: naive CD8+ T cells sorted from blood. The TCR originated in a woman aged 25 to 45 in good health. The rearrangement links TRBV29-1 to TRBJ1-1; D remains unclear. CDR3: CSVNDGRRTEAFF. As DNA, the CDR3 is TGCAGCGTTAACGATGGGAGACGAACTGAAGCTTTCTTT.